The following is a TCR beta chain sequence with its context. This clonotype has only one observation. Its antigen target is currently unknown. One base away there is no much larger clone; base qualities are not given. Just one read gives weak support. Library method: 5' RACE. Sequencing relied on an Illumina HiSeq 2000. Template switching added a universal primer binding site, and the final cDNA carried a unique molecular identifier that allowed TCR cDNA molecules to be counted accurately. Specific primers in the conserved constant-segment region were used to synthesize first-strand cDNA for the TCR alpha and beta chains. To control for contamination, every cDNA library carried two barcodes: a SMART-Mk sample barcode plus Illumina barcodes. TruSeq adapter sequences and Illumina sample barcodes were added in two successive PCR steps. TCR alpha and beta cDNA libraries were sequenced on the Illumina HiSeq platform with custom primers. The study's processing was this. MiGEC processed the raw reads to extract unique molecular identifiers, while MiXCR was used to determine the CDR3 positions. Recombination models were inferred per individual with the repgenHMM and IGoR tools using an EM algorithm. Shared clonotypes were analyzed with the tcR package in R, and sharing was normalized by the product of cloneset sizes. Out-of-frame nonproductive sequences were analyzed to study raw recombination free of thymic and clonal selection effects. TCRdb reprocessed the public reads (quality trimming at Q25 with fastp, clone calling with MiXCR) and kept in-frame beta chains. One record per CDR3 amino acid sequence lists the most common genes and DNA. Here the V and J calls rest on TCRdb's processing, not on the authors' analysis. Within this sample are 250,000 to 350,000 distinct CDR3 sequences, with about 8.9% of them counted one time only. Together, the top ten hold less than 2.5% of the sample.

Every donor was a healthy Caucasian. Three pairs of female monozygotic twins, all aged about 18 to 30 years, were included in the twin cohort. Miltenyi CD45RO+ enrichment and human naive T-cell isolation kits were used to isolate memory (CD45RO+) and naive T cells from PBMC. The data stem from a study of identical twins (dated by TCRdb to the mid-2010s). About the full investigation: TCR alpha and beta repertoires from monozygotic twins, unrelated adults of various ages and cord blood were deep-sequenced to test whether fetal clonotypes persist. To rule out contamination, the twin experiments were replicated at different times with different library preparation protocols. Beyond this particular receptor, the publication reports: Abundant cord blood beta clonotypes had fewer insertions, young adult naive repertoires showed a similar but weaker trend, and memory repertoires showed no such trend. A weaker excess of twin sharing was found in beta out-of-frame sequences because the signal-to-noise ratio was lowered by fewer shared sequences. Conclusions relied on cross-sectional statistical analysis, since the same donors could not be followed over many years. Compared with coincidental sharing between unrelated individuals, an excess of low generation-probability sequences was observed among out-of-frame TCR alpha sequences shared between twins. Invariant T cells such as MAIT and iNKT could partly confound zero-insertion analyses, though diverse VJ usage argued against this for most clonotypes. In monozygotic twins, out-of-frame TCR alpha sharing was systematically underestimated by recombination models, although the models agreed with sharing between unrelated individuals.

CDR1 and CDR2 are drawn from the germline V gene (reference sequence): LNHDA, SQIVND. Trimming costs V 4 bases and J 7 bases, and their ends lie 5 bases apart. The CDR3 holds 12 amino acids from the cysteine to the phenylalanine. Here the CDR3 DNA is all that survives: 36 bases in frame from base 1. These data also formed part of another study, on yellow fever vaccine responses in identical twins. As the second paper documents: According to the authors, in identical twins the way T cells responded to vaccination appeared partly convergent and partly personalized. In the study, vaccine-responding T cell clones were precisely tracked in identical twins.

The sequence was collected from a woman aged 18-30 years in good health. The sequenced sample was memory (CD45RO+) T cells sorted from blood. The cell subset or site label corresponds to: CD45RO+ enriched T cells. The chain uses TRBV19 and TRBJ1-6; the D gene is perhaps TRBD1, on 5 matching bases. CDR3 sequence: CASSKGNSPLHF. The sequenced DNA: TGTGCCAGTAGTAAGGGGAATTCACCCCTCCACTTT.